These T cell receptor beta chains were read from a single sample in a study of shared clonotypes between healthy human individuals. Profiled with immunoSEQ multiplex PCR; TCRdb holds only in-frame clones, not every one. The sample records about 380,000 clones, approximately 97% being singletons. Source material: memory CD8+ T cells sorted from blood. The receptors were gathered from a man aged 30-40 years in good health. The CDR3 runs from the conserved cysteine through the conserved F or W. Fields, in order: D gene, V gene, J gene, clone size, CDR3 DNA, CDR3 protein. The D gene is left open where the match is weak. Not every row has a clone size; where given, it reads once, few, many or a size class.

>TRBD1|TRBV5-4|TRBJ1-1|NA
TGTGCCAGCAGCTTGGCACAGGGGTACACTGAAGCTTTCTTT
CASSLAQGYTEAFF
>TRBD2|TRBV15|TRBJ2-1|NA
TGTGCCACCAGCAGGGGACTAGCCAACAATGAGCAGTTCTTC
CATSRGLANNEQFF
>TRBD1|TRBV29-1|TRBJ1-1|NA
TGCAGCGTTCTTACGCGGACAGGGAACATGAACACTGAAGCTTTCTTT
CSVLTRTGNMNTEAFF
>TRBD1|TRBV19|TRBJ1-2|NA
TGTGCCAGTAGACGGACAGGGGATAACTATGGCTACACCTTC
CASRRTGDNYGYTF
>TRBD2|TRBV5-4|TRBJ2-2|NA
TGTGCCAGCAGCGTGCTAGCGGGACGGGACGGGGAGCTGTTTTTT
CASSVLAGRDGELFF
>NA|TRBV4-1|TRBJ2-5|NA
TGCGCCAGCAGCCAAGAACTTAGCGTCGCGGGACGTCAAGAGACCCAGTACTTC
CASSQELSVAGRQETQYF
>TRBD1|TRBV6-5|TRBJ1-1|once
TGTGCCAGCAGTTACACCTCAGGGGGCGCCCGGACTGAAGCTTTCTTT
CASSYTSGGARTEAFF
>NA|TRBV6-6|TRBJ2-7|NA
TGTGCCAGCAGTCAATTCCCAAAGTCCGAGCAGTACTTC
CASSQFPKSEQYF
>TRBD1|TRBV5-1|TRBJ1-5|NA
TGCGCCAGCAGCTTGAGGCCAGGGGGTCAGCCCCAGCATTTT
CASSLRPGGQPQHF
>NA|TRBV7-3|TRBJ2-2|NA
TGTGCCAGCAGCTTAACGGTTGGGCTAGGGAGGACCGGGGAGCTGTTTTTT
CASSLTVGLGRTGELFF
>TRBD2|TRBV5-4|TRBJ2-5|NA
TGTGCCAGCAGCTTGTACCAAAGCGGGAGGGATACAATAGAGACCCAGTACTTC
CASSLYQSGRDTIETQYF
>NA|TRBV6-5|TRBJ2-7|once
TGTGCCAGCTGTAGATTGGGGGCTTACGAGCAGTACTTC
CASCRLGAYEQYF
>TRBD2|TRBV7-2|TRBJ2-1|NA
TGTGCCAGCAGCTTAGGACTAGCGGGAGTGGATGAGCAGTTCTTC
CASSLGLAGVDEQFF
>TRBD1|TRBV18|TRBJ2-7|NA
TGTGCCAGCTCAGTTCAGACAGGGTTGGAGTACTTC
CASSVQTGLEYF
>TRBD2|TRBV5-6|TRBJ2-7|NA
TGTGCCAGCAGCTTGGTATCTAGCGGAACCTACGAGCAGTACTTC
CASSLVSSGTYEQYF
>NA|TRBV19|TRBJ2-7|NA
TGTGCCAGTAGTATCAGGGGTTTTTACGAGCAGTACTTC
CASSIRGFYEQYF
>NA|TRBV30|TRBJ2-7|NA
TGTGCCTGGAGAACCGACAATCTCTACGAGCAGTACTTC
CAWRTDNLYEQYF
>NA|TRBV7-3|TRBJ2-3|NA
TGTGCCAACGGGACCCCCGATTTT
CANGTPDF
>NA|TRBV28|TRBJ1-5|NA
TGTGCCAGCAGTTTGGGATACGGCAATCAGCCCCAGCATTTT
CASSLGYGNQPQHF
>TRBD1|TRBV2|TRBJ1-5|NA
TGTGCCAGCAACCCCGGGACAGCTAATCAGCCCCAGCATTTT
CASNPGTANQPQHF
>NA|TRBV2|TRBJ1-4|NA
TGTGCCAGCAGAAACGCCCGAGGGAGGGTCAGGGATGAAAAACTGTTTTTT
CASRNARGRVRDEKLFF
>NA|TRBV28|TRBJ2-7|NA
TGTGCCAGCAGCCCCCCGACAGGGAGGGCGAGCGAGCAGTACTTC
CASSPPTGRASEQYF